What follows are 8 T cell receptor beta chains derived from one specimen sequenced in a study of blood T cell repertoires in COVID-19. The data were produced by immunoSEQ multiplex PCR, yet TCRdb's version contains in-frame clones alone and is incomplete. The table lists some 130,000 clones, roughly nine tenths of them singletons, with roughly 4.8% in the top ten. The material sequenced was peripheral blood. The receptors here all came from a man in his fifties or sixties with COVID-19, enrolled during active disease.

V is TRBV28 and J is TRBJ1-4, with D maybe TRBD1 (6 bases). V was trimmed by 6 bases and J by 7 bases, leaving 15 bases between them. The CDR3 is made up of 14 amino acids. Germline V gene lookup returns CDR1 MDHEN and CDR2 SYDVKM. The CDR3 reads CASSPGQAREKLFF. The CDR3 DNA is TGTGCCAGCAGCCCGGGACAAGCACGTGAAAAACTGTTTTTT.

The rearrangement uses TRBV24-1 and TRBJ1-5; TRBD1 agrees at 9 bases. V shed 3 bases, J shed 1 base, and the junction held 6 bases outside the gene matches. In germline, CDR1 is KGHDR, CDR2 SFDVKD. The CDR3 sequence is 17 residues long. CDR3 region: CATSDPGQGQSNQPQHF. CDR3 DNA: TGTGCCACCAGTGATCCGGGACAGGGTCAGAGCAATCAGCCCCAGCATTTT.

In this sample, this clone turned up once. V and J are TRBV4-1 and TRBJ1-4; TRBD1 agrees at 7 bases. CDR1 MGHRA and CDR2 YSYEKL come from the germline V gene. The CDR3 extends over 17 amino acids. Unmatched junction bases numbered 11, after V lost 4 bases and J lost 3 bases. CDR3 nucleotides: TGCGCCAGCAGCCTCGACATCCCTGGACAGGCTAATGAAAAACTGTTTTTT. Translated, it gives CASSLDIPGQANEKLFF.

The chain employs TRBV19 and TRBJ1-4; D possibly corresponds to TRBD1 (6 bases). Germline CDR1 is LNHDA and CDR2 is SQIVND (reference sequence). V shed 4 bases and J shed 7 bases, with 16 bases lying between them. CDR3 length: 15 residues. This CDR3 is CASSTTRRGGEKLFF. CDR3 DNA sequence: TGTGCCAGTAGTACGACACGCAGGGGTGGTGAAAAACTGTTTTTT. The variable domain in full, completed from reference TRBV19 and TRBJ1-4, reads DGGITQSPKYLFRKEGQNVTLSCEQNLNHDAMYWYRQDPGQGLRLIYYSQIVNDFQKGDIAEGYSVSREKKESFPLTVTSAQKNPTAFYLCASSTTRRGGEKLFFGSGTQLSVL.

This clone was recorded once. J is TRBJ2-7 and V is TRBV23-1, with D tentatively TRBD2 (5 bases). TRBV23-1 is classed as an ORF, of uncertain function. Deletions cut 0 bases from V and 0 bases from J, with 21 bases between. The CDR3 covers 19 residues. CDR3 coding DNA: TGCGCCAGCAGTCAATCACAGAGGGCAGATCGCGAATTCTCCTACGAGCAGTACTTC. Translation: CASSQSQRADREFSYEQYF.

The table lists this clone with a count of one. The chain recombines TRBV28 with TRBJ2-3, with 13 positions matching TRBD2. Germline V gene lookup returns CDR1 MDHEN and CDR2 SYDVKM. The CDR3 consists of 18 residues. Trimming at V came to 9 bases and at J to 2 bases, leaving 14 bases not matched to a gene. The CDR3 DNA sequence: TGTGCCAGTCTCGGACTAGCGGGAGAAGGGAGGGACACAGATACGCAGTATTTT. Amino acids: CASLGLAGEGRDTDTQYF.

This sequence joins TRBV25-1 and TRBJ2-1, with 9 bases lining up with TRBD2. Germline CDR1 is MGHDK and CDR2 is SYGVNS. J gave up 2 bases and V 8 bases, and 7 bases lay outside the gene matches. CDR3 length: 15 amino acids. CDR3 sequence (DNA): TGTGCCAGCCTAATAAGCGGGAGGCCCTACAATGAGCAGTTCTTC. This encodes CASLISGRPYNEQFF.

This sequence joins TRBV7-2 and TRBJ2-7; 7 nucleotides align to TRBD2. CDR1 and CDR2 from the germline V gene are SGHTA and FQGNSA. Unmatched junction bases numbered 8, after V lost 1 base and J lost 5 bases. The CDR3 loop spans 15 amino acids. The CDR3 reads CASSLGDYRRNEQYF. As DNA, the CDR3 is TGTGCCAGCAGCTTAGGGGACTATCGAAGGAACGAGCAGTACTTC.